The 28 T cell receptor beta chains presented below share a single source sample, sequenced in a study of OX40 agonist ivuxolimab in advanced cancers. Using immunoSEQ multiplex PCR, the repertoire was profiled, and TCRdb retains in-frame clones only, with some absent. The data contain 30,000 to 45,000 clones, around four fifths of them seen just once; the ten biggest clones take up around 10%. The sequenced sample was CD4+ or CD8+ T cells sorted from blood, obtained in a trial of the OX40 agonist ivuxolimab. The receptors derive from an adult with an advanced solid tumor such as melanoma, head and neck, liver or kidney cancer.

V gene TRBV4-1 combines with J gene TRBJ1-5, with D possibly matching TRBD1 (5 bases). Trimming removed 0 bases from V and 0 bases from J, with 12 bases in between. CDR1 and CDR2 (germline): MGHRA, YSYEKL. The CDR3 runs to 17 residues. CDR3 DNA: TGCGCCAGCAGCCAAGATACTGGGGGGTATAGCAATCAGCCCCAGCATTTT. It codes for CASSQDTGGYSNQPQHF.

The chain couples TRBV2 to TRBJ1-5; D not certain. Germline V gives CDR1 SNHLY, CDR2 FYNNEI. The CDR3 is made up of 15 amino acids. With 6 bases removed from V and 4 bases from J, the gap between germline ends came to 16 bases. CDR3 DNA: TGTGCCAGCAGAGCGGGCGGAGGATTAAATCAGCCCCAGCATTTT. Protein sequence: CASRAGGGLNQPQHF.

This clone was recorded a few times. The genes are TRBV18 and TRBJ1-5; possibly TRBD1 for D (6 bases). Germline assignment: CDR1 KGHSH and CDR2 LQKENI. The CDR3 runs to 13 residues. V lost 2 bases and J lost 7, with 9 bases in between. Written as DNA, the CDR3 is TGTGCCAGCTCACCAATCCAGGGGCAGCCCCAGCATTTT. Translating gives CASSPIQGQPQHF.

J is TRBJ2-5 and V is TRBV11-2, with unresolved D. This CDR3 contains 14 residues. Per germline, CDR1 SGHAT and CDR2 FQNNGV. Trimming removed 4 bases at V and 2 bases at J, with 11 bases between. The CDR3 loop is CASSSALDQETQYF. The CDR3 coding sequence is TGTGCCAGCAGCTCCGCCCTCGATCAAGAGACCCAGTACTTC. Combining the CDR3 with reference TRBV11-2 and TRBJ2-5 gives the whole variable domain EAGVAQSPRYKIIEKRQSVAFWCNPISGHATLYWYQQILGQGPKLLIQFQNNGVVDDSQLPKDRFSAERLKGVDSTLKIQPAKLEDSAVYLCASSSALDQETQYFGPGTRLLVL.

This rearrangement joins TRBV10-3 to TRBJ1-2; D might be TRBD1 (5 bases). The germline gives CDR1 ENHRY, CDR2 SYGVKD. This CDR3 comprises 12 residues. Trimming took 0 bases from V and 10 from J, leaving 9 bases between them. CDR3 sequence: CAISESSRVYTF. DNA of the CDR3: TGTGCCATCAGTGAGTCGTCCAGGGTCTACACCTTC.

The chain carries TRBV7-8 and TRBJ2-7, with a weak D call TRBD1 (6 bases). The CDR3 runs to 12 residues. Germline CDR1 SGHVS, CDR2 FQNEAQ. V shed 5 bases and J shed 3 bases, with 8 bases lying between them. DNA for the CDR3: TGTGCCAGCAGCCCGGGACACTACGAGCAGTACTTC. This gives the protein CASSPGHYEQYF.

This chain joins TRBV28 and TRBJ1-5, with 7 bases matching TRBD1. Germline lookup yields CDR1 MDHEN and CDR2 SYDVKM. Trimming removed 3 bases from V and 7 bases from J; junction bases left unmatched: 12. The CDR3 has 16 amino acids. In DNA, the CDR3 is TGTGCCAGCAGTTTCTCCAATCCAGGGGGGCCCCAGCCCCAGCATTTT. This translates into CASSFSNPGGPQPQHF.

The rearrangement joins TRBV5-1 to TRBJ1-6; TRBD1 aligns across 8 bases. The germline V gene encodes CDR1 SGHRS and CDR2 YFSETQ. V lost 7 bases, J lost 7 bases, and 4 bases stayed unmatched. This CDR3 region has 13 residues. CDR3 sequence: CASSDRENSPLHF. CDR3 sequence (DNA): TGCGCCAGCTCGGACAGGGAAAATTCACCCCTCCACTTT.

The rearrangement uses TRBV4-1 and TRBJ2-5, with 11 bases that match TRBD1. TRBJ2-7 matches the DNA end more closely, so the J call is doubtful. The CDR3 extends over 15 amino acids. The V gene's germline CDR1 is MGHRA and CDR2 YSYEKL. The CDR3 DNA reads TGCGCCAGCAGCCAAGAGTGGACAGGGGGCAACGAGCAGTACTTC. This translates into CASSQEWTGGNEQYF.

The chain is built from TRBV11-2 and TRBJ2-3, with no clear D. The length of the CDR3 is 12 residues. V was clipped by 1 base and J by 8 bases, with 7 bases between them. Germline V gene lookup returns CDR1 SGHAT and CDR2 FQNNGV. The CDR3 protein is CASSLGAVTQYF. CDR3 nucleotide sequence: TGTGCCAGCAGCTTAGGGGCAGTTACGCAGTATTTT.

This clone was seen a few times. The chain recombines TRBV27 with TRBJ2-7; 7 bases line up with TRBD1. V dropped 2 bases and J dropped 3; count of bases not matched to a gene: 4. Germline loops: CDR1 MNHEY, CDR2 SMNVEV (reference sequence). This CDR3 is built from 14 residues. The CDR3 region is CASSLGGTVYEQYF. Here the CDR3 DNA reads TGTGCCAGCAGTTTAGGTGGGACAGTCTACGAGCAGTACTTC.

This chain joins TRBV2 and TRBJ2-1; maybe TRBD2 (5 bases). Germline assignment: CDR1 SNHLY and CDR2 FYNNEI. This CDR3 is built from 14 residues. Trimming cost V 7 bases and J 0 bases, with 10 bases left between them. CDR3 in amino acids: CASNEGSSYNEQFF. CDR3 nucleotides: TGTGCCAGCAATGAGGGAAGCTCCTACAATGAGCAGTTCTTC.

The chain's CDR3 is CASRGQGGTGELFF. The CDR3 DNA reads TGCGCCAGCAGAGGGCAGGGAGGCACCGGGGAGCTGTTTTTT. This chain links TRBV5-1 with TRBJ2-2; the D gene is possibly TRBD2 (6 bases). V gave up 5 bases and J gave up 4 bases, with 12 bases separating them. This CDR3 comprises 14 residues. Germline V gives CDR1 SGHRS, CDR2 YFSETQ.

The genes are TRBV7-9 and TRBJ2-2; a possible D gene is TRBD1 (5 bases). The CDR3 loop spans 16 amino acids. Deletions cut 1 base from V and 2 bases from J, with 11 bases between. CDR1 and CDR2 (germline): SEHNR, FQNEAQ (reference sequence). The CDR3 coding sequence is TGTGCCAGCAGCTTAGATATGACAGAAAACACCGGGGAGCTGTTTTTT. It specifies CASSLDMTENTGELFF.

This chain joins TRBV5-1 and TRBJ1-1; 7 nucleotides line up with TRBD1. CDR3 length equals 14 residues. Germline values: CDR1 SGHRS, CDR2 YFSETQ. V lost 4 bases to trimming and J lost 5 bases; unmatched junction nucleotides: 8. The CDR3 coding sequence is TGCGCCAGCAGCCAAACCCAGGGGGAAACTGAAGCTTTCTTT. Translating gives CASSQTQGETEAFF.

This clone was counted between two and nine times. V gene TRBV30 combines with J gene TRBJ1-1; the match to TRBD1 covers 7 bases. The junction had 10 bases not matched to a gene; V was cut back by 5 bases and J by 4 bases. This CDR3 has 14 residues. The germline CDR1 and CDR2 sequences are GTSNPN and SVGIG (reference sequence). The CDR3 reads CAWHPQGGSTEAFF. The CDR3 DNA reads TGTGCCTGGCATCCCCAGGGGGGTAGCACTGAAGCTTTCTTT. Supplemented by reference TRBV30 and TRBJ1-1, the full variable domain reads SQTIHQWPATLVQPVGSPLSLECTVEGTSNPNLYWYRQAAGRGLQLLFYSVGIGQISSEVPQNLSASRPQDRQFILSSKKLLLSDSGFYLCAWHPQGGSTEAFFGQGTRLTVV.

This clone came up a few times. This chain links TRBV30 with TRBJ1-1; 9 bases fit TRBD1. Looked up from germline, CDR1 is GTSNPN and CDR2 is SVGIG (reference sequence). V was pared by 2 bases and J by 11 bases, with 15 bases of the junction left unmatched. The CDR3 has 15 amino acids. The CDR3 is CAWSSLGQGTGDAFF. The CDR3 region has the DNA TGTGCCTGGAGTTCCTTGGGACAGGGAACTGGGGATGCTTTCTTT.

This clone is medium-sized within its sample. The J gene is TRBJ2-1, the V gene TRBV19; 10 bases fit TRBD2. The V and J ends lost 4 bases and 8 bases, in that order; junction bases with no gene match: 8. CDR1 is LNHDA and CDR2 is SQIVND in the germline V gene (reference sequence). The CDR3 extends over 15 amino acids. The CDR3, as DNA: TGTGCCAGTAGTACCGGACTAGCGGTGACCGATGAGCAGTTCTTC. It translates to CASSTGLAVTDEQFF.

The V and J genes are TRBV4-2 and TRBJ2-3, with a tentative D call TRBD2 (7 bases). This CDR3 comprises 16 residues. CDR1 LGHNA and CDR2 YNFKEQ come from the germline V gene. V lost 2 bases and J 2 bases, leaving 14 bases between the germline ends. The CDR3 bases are TGTGCCAGCAGCCAATTGGGGGCGGGGGTCACAGATACGCAGTATTTT. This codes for CASSQLGAGVTDTQYF.

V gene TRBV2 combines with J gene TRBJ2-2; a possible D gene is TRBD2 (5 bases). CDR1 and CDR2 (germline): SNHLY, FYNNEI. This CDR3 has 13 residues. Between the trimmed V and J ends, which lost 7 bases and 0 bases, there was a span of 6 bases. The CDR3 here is CASMGANTGELFF. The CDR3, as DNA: TGTGCCAGCATGGGAGCGAACACCGGGGAGCTGTTTTTT.

The CDR3 sequence: CASSWPANASGNTIYF. CDR3 nucleotides: TGCGCCAGCAGCTGGCCAGCGAACGCCTCTGGAAACACCATATATTTT. The chain employs TRBV5-1 and TRBJ1-3; D gene uncertain. V lost 3 bases to trimming and J lost 0 bases, with 13 bases between them. Looked up from germline, CDR1 is SGHRS and CDR2 is YFSETQ. The CDR3 consists of 16 residues.

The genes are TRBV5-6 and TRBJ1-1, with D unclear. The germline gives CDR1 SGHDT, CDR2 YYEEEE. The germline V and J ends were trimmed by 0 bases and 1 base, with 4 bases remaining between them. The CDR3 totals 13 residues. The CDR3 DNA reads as TGTGCCAGCAGCTTGGGGGGGAACACTGAAGCTTTCTTT. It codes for CASSLGGNTEAFF.

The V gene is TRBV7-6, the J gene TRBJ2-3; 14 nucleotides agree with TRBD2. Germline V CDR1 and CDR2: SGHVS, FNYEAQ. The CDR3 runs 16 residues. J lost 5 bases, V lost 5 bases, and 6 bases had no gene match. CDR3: CASSRGLAGAGDTQYF. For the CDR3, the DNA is TGTGCCAGCAGCCGGGGACTAGCGGGGGCCGGAGATACGCAGTATTTT. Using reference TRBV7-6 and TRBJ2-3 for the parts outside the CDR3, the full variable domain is GAGVSQSPRYKVTKRGQDVALRCDPISGHVSLYWYRQALGQGPEFLTYFNYEAQQDKSGLPNDRFSAERPEGSISTLTIQRTEQRDSAMYRCASSRGLAGAGDTQYFGPGTRLTVL.

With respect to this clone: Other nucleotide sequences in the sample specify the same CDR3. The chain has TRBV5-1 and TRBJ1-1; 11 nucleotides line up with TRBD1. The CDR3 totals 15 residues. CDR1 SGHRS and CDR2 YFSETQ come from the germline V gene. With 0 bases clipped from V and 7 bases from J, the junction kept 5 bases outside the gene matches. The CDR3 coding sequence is TGCGCCAGCAGCTTGGAGGGACAGGGGGGTGTTGAAGCTTTCTTT. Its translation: CASSLEGQGGVEAFF.

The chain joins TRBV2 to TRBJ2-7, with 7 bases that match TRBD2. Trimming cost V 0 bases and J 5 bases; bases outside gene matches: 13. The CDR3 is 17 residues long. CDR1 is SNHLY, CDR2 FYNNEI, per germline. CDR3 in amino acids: CASSEAAGLAAGDEQYF. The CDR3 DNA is TGTGCCAGCAGTGAAGCCGCGGGGCTAGCGGCGGGGGACGAGCAGTACTTC.

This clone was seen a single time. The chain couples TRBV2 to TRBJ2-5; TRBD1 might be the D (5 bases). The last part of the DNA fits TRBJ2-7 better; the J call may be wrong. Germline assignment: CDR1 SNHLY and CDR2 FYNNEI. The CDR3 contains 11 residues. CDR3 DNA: TGTGCTCAGGGAAACTCCTACGAGCAGTACTTC. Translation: CAQGNSYEQYF.

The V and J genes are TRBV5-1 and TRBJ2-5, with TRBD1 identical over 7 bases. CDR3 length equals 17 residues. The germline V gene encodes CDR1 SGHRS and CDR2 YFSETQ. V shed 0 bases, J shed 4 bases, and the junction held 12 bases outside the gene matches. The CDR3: CASSLVPGGVGRETQYF. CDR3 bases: TGCGCCAGCAGCTTGGTCCCAGGGGGAGTAGGTCGAGAGACCCAGTACTTC.

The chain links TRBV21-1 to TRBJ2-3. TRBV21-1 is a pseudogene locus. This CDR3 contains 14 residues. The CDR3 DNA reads TGTGCCAGCAGCCGATTATCGGACGGAGATACGCAGTATTTT. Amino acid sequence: CASSRLSDGDTQYF.